The 5 T cell receptor beta chains given below trace back to one sample, sequenced in a study of T cell repertoires in cytomegalovirus infection. TCRdb called the reads again in MiXCR, with one record for every CDR3 protein. The sample shows around 100,000 distinct CDR3 sequences, less than 25% of them seen only once. The material sequenced was CD8+ T cells from PBMCs. The source is a human donor in good health (CMV status not recorded). Some clones in this sample may be carry-over from other donors' samples.

The sample holds many counts of this clonotype. This chain links TRBV7-8 with TRBJ1-2; 9 bases agree with TRBD1. Germline CDR1 is SGHVS and CDR2 is FQNEAQ. The CDR3 is made up of 14 amino acids. J was trimmed by 4 bases and V by 5 bases; bases with no gene match: 5. CDR3 amino acids: CASSPGQGTYGYTF. CDR3 DNA: TGTGCCAGCAGCCCGGGACAGGGAACCTATGGCTACACCTTC.

The CDR3 loop reads CSVERGPPGTEAFF. The CDR3, as DNA: TGCAGCGTTGAAAGGGGGCCACCAGGCACTGAAGCTTTCTTT. V and J are TRBV29-1 and TRBJ1-1; TRBD1 aligns across 7 bases. V lost 2 bases and J lost 4; bases outside the gene matches: 7. The CDR3 sequence is 14 residues long. Germline assignment: CDR1 SQVTM and CDR2 ANQGSEA. Looking up the rest from reference TRBV29-1 and TRBJ1-1 gives the full variable domain: SAVISQKPSRDICQRGTSLTIQCQVDSQVTMMFWYRQQPGQSLTLIATANQGSEATYESGFVIDKFPISRPNLTFSTLTVSNMSPEDSSIYLCSVERGPPGTEAFFGQGTRLTVV.

Turning to this clonotype: A junction end diverges from the germline sequence, so it may reflect a read error. The rearrangement uses TRBV27 and TRBJ2-7; 10 bases line up with TRBD2. CDR1 and CDR2 (germline): MNHEY, SMNVEV (reference sequence). The CDR3 spans 16 residues. For the CDR3, the DNA is TGTGCCTGCAGTTCCTCCCGGACTAGCGGACCCTACGAGCAGTACTTC. Protein sequence: CACSSSRTSGPYEQYF.

This clonotype was observed at least ten times. V gene TRBV7-8 combines with J gene TRBJ2-7; 10 bases align to TRBD1. Germline V lookup: CDR1 SGHVS, CDR2 FQNEAQ. Unmatched junction bases numbered 5, after V lost 1 base and J lost 2 bases. This CDR3 comprises 16 residues. DNA for the CDR3: TGTGCCAGCAGCTTAGGGGGACAGGGGACCCCCTACGAGCAGTACTTC. Translating it yields CASSLGGQGTPYEQYF.

V usage is TRBV5-6 and J usage is TRBJ2-3, with a tentative D call TRBD2 (5 bases). The ends were cut back, 4 bases at V and 2 bases at J, with 11 bases in the middle. The CDR3 has 14 amino acids. Germline assignment: CDR1 SGHDT and CDR2 YYEEEE. The CDR3 reads CASSRPSNTDTQYF. The CDR3 DNA sequence: TGTGCCAGCAGCCGTCCTAGCAACACAGATACGCAGTATTTT.